This entry features one T cell receptor beta chain sequence. One end of the junction is discordant with germline, which a read error may explain. The data derive from a study of shared clonotypes between healthy human individuals. CD4+ cell separation produced CD45RA+ naive and CD45RA-negative memory subsets. Every subset had its genomic DNA shared out evenly among several immunoSEQ plates. The assay was immunoSEQ multiplex PCR, and TCRdb's table has in-frame clones only and misses some. Among 1.4 million to 1.5 million clones, roughly 97% were seen once, and the ten largest hold more than 0.9%. The source of this sequence is a man under 40 in good health. The material sequenced was naive CD4+ T cells sorted from blood. Regarding subset: CD45RA+ positively selected.

The CDR3: CATKTSGSRDTQYF. In nucleotides, the CDR3 is TGTGCCACCAAGACTAGCGGGAGCAGAGATACGCAGTATTTT. The V and J genes are TRBV11-2 and TRBJ2-3, with 12 bases identical to TRBD2. The CDR3 extends over 14 amino acids. CDR1 is SGHAT and CDR2 is FQNNGV in the germline V gene.